These 23 T cell receptor beta chains were sequenced from one sample in a study of T cell responses to AZD1222 COVID-19 vaccine. Method: immunoSEQ multiplex PCR; TCRdb's copy keeps in-frame clones and lacks some. The table records about 140,000 clones, over 75% of them present only once. The sample in question was peripheral blood, obtained 28 days after the second dose of the MenACWY control vaccine. The receptor source for this set is an adult who received the MenACWY meningococcal vaccine as a control.

V is TRBV30 and J is TRBJ1-1; tentative D call: TRBD1 (5 bases). The V end lost 3 bases, the J end lost 5 bases, and 16 bases lay between the germline ends. Germline assignment: CDR1 GTSNPN and CDR2 SVGIG (reference sequence). The CDR3 is made up of 14 amino acids. The CDR3 DNA is TGTGCCTGGAGCCGTGGAGGGACTAAGACTGAAGCTTTCTTT. This translates into CAWSRGGTKTEAFF.

This clone was observed once. The CDR3 spells CASRETGEQYF. CDR3 coding DNA: TGTGCCAGCAGGGAAACAGGGGAGCAGTACTTC. The chain carries TRBV25-1 and TRBJ2-7, with D perhaps TRBD1 (6 bases). Germline V lookup: CDR1 MGHDK, CDR2 SYGVNS. The CDR3 sequence is 11 residues long. V lost 6 bases to trimming and J lost 7 bases, with 10 bases between them.

V usage is TRBV7-6 and J usage is TRBJ2-7, with D possibly matching TRBD1 (6 bases). CDR1 and CDR2 (germline): SGHVS, FNYEAQ. Trimming shortened V by 4 bases and J by 8 bases, and 18 bases separated the two germline ends. The CDR3 totals 14 residues. The CDR3 coding sequence is TGTGCCAGCAGCTCCCTTGGAACAGGGAAAAAGCAGTACTTC. Translating gives CASSSLGTGKKQYF.

The chain joins TRBV30 to TRBJ1-5, with D possibly being TRBD1 (5 bases). The CDR3 has 14 amino acids. The germline V and J ends were trimmed by 2 bases and 3 bases, with 11 bases remaining between them. CDR1 and CDR2 from the germline V gene are GTSNPN and SVGIG (reference sequence). For the CDR3, the DNA is TGTGCCTGGAGTACAGGCAGAGACAATCAGCCCCAGCATTTT. Residues: CAWSTGRDNQPQHF.

The chain couples TRBV7-2 to TRBJ2-2, with D unclear. Trimming removed 2 bases at V and 5 bases at J, with 6 bases between. Germline assignment: CDR1 SGHTA and CDR2 FQGNSA. This CDR3 is built from 13 residues. CDR3 DNA: TGTGCCAGCAGCTTAACCCAAACCGGGGAGCTGTTTTTT. It translates to CASSLTQTGELFF.

The V call is TRBV7-2, the J call TRBJ2-7; D not resolved. In germline, CDR1 is SGHTA, CDR2 FQGNSA. This CDR3 is 15 amino acids long. The V and J ends lost 1 base and 0 bases respectively, with 10 bases between them. CDR3 in amino acids: CASSLGFRNSYEQYF. The CDR3 DNA reads as TGTGCCAGCAGCTTAGGATTCCGGAACTCCTACGAGCAGTACTTC.

This clone was seen a single time. The rearrangement joins TRBV11-1 to TRBJ1-2; D perhaps matches TRBD1 (5 bases). The germline CDR1 and CDR2 sequences are SGHAT and FQDESV (reference sequence). The CDR3 is 12 residues long. V gave up 5 bases and J gave up 4 bases, with 8 bases separating them. The CDR3 nucleotides are TGTGCCAGCAGCGCCGGGGGCTATGGCTACACCTTC. It codes for CASSAGGYGYTF.

This clone was detected only once. This chain uses TRBV6-2 or TRBV6-3 with TRBJ1-5; D remains ambiguous. Trimming shortened V by 2 bases and J by 5 bases, and 7 bases separated the two germline ends. CDR3 size: 13 residues. Germline V gene data show CDR1 as MNHEY and CDR2 as SVGEGT. CDR3 sequence: CASSYKRDQPQHF. The CDR3 coding sequence is TGTGCCAGCAGTTACAAGAGAGATCAGCCCCAGCATTTT.

This chain links TRBV2 with TRBJ2-2, with D maybe TRBD1 (6 bases). Trimming removed 5 bases from V and 0 bases from J, with 13 bases in between. The CDR3 has 16 amino acids. From germline, CDR1 is SNHLY and CDR2 FYNNEI. The CDR3, as DNA: TGTGCCAGCAGTAGACAGGCGGCTCCGAACACCGGGGAGCTGTTTTTT. Translating gives CASSRQAAPNTGELFF.

The chain uses TRBV6-5 and TRBJ2-2; D is perhaps TRBD2 (5 bases). CDR3 length: 13 amino acids. Trimming stripped 0 bases from V and 9 bases from J, with 8 bases between. CDR1 is MNHEY and CDR2 is SVGAGI in the germline V gene. The CDR3 loop is CASSYSRGRELFF. The CDR3, as DNA: TGTGCCAGCAGTTACTCCCGGGGTCGGGAGCTGTTTTTT.

The rearrangement links TRBV5-1 to TRBJ2-3; TRBD2 matches 8 bases. Losses at the gene ends were 4 bases for V and 3 bases for J; bases not matched to a gene: 10. Germline assignment: CDR1 SGHRS and CDR2 YFSETQ. The CDR3 totals 16 residues. The CDR3 spells CASSIGLAKYTDTQYF. In DNA form, the CDR3 reads TGCGCCAGCAGCATCGGACTAGCTAAGTATACAGATACGCAGTATTTT. Complete variable domain (other parts from reference TRBV5-1 and TRBJ2-3): KAGVTQTPRYLIKTRGQQVTLSCSPISGHRSVSWYQQTPGQGLQFLFEYFSETQRNKGNFPGRFSGRQFSNSRSEMNVSTLELGDSALYLCASSIGLAKYTDTQYFGPGTRLTVL.

In its sample, this clone was seen once. The J gene is TRBJ2-1, the V gene TRBV25-1; weak D call: TRBD1 (6 bases). Germline CDR1 is MGHDK and CDR2 is SYGVNS. CDR3 length equals 15 residues. V was shortened by 6 bases and J by 2 bases, with 14 bases between the two germline ends. CDR3 in DNA: TGTGCCAGCAGCCCCCCGACAGGAACCTACAATGAGCAGTTCTTC. Translation: CASSPPTGTYNEQFF.

The chain carries TRBV4-3 and TRBJ1-2; 8 nucleotides line up with TRBD1. The germline V gene has CDR1 LGHNA and CDR2 YSLEER. This CDR3 region has 19 residues. The V and J ends lost 4 bases and 4 bases, in that order; junction bases with no gene match: 20. The CDR3 loop reads CASSLERQLPGQVLYGYTF. The CDR3 DNA sequence: TGCGCCAGCAGCCTAGAAAGACAACTCCCGGGACAGGTCCTCTATGGCTACACCTTC.

The V call is TRBV3-1 (or the pseudogene TRBV3-2), the J call TRBJ2-7; D remains unclear. CDR1 is LGHDT, CDR2 YNNKEL, per germline (reference sequence). The CDR3 has 15 residues. V shed 0 bases and J shed 2 bases, with 11 bases lying between them. CDR3 sequence: CASSQERRRTYEQYF. CDR3 DNA: TGTGCCAGCAGCCAAGAGCGTCGACGGACCTACGAGCAGTACTTC.

The chain couples TRBV18 to TRBJ2-4; 9 bases fit TRBD1. This CDR3 contains 16 residues. Germline assignment: CDR1 KGHSH and CDR2 LQKENI. Germline trimming cut 3 bases from V and 1 base from J; bases unmatched to any gene: 4. The CDR3 DNA reads TGTGCCAGCTCACCGCCGGGACAGGGCGCCAAAAACATTCAGTACTTC. Protein product: CASSPPGQGAKNIQYF.

This chain links TRBV10-3 with TRBJ2-5, with D possibly matching TRBD2 (6 bases). The germline gives CDR1 ENHRY, CDR2 SYGVKD. The CDR3 length is 13 residues. V lost 3 bases and J lost 1, with 6 bases in between. The CDR3 coding sequence is TGTGCCATCAGTGACGGGGGCCAAGAGACCCAGTACTTC. Amino acid sequence: CAISDGGQETQYF.

The rearrangement joins TRBV2 to TRBJ1-5, with 8 nucleotides matching TRBD1. The CDR3 length is 15 residues. The trim removed 5 bases at V and 3 bases at J, leaving 6 bases unmatched. Looked up from germline, CDR1 is SNHLY and CDR2 is FYNNEI. The CDR3 DNA reads TGTGCCAGCAGTACGGACAGGGTCCACAATCAGCCCCAGCATTTT. Its translation is CASSTDRVHNQPQHF.

This clone was seen only once. The V call is TRBV19, the J call TRBJ2-7; 7 positions match TRBD2. The CDR3 extends over 14 amino acids. V was clipped by 5 bases and J by 0 bases; unmatched bases: 4. CDR1 LNHDA and CDR2 SQIVND come from the germline V gene (reference sequence). The chain's CDR3 is CASSASGTSYEQYF. CDR3 DNA sequence: TGTGCCAGTAGTGCCAGCGGGACCTCCTACGAGCAGTACTTC.

The V and J genes are TRBV2 and TRBJ1-6; possible D gene TRBD1, 6 bases. The CDR3 loop spans 14 amino acids. CDR1 and CDR2 (germline): SNHLY, FYNNEI. The V and J ends lost 6 bases and 10 bases respectively, with 16 bases between them. The CDR3 DNA follows: TGTGCCAGCAGGGGGGGCCTTAGGCGATCACCCCTCCACTTT. This translates into CASRGGLRRSPLHF. Full variable domain (remainder filled in from reference TRBV2 and TRBJ1-6): EPEVTQTPSHQVTQMGQEVILRCVPISNHLYFYWYRQILGQKVEFLVSFYNNEISEKSEIFDDQFSVERPDGSNFTLKIRSTKLEDSAMYFCASRGGLRRSPLHFGNGTRLTVT.

This clone turned up a few times. This sequence joins TRBV6-5 and TRBJ2-7, with TRBD1 matching 9 bases. V lost 7 bases to trimming and J lost 4 bases; unmatched junction nucleotides: 8. Germline values: CDR1 MNHEY, CDR2 SVGAGI. There are 14 residues in the CDR3. This CDR3 reads CASTAGTGTYEQYF. The CDR3 nucleotides are TGTGCCAGCACTGCCGGGACAGGGACATACGAGCAGTACTTC.

CDR3 sequence reads: CASSLRDRVSEQYF. The DNA of the CDR3 is TGTGCCAGCAGCCTCCGGGACAGGGTCTCCGAGCAGTACTTC. This chain uses TRBV11-3 with TRBJ2-7, with 9 positions matching TRBD1. CDR3 length: 14 amino acids. J gave up 6 bases and V 5 bases, and 8 bases lay outside the gene matches. Germline loops: CDR1 SGHNT, CDR2 YENEEA.

The rearrangement links TRBV5-1 to TRBJ1-1, with 8 nucleotides matching TRBD1. J was trimmed by 1 base and V by 2 bases; bases with no gene match: 4. The CDR3 totals 15 residues. Germline values: CDR1 SGHRS, CDR2 YFSETQ. The CDR3 DNA sequence: TGCGCCAGCAGCTTTATCACAGGGGGGAACACTGAAGCTTTCTTT. Protein sequence: CASSFITGGNTEAFF.

The chain combines TRBV4-3 with TRBJ1-2, with 7 bases lining up with TRBD1. The V segment lost 1 base and the J segment 8 bases; nucleotides outside the gene matches: 7. The CDR3 spans 14 residues. Germline assignment: CDR1 LGHNA and CDR2 YSLEER. The CDR3 here is CASSQVGRGSGYTF. The CDR3 DNA is TGCGCCAGCAGCCAAGTTGGCAGGGGGTCAGGCTACACCTTC.